This T cell receptor beta chain was recorded in a study of cytomegalovirus exposure and HLA in healthy donors. V dropped 6 bases and J dropped 8; count of bases not matched to a gene: 8. This CDR3 contains 14 residues. Germline lookup yields CDR1 ENHRY and CDR2 SYGVKD. Study observations and caveats: The authors later found HLA-associated TCR beta chains more clonally expanded than equally common others.

Comments on this clone: Its antigen remains unknown.

The PCR ran on 60 Vbeta and 13 Jbeta primers. TCRdb keeps only in-frame clones here, not all; method: immunoSEQ multiplex PCR. The sample consists of about 160,000 clones, roughly 83% of them appearing once. V and J are TRBV10-3 and TRBJ2-1; 9 positions agree with TRBD1. The sequence derives from a boy aged 2 to 10 in good health and CMV-seronegative. Sample: PBMCs. Written as DNA, the CDR3 is TGTGCCATCAGAAATACAGGGGGCGGAGATGAGCAGTTCTTC. Its protein product is CAIRNTGGGDEQFF.